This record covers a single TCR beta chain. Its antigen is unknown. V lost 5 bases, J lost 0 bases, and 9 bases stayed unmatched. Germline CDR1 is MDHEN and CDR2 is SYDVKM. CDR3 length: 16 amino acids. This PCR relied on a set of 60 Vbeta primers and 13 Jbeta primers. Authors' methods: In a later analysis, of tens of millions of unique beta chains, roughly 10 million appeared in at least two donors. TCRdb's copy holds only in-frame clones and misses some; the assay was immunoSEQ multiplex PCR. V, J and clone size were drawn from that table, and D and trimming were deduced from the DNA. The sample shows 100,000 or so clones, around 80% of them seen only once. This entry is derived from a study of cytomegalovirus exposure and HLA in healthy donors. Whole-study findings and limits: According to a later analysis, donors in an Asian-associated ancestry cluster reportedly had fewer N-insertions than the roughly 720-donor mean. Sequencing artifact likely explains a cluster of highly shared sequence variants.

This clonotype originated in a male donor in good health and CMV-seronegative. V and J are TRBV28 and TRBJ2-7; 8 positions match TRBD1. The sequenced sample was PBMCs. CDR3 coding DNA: TGTGCCAGCAGTCCTCACGGACAGGGACTCTCCTACGAGCAGTACTTC. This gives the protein CASSPHGQGLSYEQYF.